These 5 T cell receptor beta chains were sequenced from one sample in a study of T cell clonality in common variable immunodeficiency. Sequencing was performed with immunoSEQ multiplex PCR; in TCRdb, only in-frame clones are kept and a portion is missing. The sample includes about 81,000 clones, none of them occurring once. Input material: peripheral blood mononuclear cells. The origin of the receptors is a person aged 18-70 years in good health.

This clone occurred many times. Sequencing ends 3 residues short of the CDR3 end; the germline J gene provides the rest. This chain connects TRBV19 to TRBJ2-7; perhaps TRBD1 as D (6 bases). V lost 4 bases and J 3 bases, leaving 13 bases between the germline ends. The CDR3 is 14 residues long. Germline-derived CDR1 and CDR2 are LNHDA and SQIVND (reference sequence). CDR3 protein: CASSTQGRFYEQYF. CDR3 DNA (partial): TGTGCCAGTAGTACCCAGGGGAGATTCTACGAG.

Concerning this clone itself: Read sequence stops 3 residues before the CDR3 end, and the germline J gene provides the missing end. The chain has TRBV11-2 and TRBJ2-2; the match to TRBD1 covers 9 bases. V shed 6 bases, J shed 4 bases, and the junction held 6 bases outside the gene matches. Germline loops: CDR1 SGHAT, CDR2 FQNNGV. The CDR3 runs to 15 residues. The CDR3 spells CASRGQGRGTGELFF. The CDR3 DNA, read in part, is TGTGCCAGCAGGGGACAGGGTAGAGGCACCGGGGAG.

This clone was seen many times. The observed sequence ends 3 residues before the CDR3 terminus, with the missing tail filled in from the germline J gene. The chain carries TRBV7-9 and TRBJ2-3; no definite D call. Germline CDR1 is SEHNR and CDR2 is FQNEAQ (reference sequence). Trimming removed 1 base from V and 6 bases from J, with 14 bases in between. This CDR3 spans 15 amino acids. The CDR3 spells CASSLGVAERDTQYF. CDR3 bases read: TGTGCCAGCAGCTTAGGGGTGGCGGAACGGGATACG. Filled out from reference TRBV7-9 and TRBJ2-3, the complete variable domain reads DTGVSQNPRHKITKRGQNVTFRCDPISEHNRLYWYRQTLGQGPEFLTYFQNEAQLEKSRLLSDRFSAERPKGSFSTLEIQRTEQGDSAMYLCASSLGVAERDTQYFGPGTRLTVL.

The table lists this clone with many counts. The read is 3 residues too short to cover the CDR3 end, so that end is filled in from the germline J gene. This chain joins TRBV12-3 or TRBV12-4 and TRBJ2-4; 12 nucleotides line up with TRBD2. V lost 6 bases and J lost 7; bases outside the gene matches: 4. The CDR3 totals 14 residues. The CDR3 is CASSSTSGSNIQYF. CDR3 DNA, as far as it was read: TGTGCCAGCAGCTCGACTAGCGGGAGCAACATT.

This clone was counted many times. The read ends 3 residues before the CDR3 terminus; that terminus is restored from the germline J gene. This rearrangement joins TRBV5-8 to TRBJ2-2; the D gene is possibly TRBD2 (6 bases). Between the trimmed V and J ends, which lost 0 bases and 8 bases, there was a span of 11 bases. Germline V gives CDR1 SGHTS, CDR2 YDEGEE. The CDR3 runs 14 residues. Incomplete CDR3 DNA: TGTGCCAGCAGCTTGGTCGGGGGTGCAGGGGAG. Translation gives CASSLVGGAGE. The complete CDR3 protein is CASSLVGGAGELFF.